This T cell receptor (beta chain) was captured in a study of cytomegalovirus exposure and HLA in healthy donors. Study-level points and caveats: As a later analysis revealed, the rate of TCR association differed by HLA locus, with DRB1 most and HLA-C fewest.

CDR1 and CDR2 from the germline V gene are SGHKS and YYEKEE (reference sequence). V dropped 0 bases and J dropped 2 bases, with 12 bases sitting between them. CDR3 length: 15 residues. A remark on this clone: Its specificity is not known.

In the PCR, 60 Vbeta and 13 Jbeta primers were used. Produced via immunoSEQ multiplex PCR; TCRdb's table is partial and in-frame only. This table holds about 190,000 clones, more than 70% found once. The genes are TRBV5-5 and TRBJ2-7, with D tentatively TRBD1 (5 bases). Source material: PBMCs. The TCR originated in a man aged 25-40 years in good health and CMV-seropositive. The CDR3 DNA is TGTGCCAGCAGCTTGGTCCAGGGAACTACCTACGAGCAGTACTTC. Encoded protein: CASSLVQGTTYEQYF.